This TCR beta chain was captured in a study of regulatory T cells in long-lasting Graves disease. In the case of this clonotype: Its specificity is not known.

The study, taken as a whole, reports: Persistent Graves' disease cases displayed lower TCR diversity than newly diagnosed ones. With approximately 2,500 shared public clonotypes, persistent patients exceeded new patients, who shared about a thousand.

Described time point: persistent/refractory GD, antithyroid drugs over 5 years with positive TRAb. With RNA extracted from PBMCs as input, the TCR library was made. Arm-PCR of CDR3 regions and iRepertoire HTBI primers were used to build TCR beta libraries. TCRdb recomputed calls from the multiplex PCR reads with MiXCR, one row per CDR3 protein. The sample lists 700,000 or so distinct CDR3 sequences, approximately 29% occurring once. V lost 5 bases to trimming and J lost 9 bases, with 14 bases between them. The CDR3 contains 14 residues. Germline loops: CDR1 LGHDT, CDR2 YNNKEL (reference sequence). The TCR comes from a female donor with Graves disease. The rearrangement joins TRBV3-1 to TRBJ1-6; a weak D match, TRBD1 (6 bases). The input for sequencing was peripheral blood mononuclear cells (PBMCs), taken when the disease was refractory, from a patient treated with antithyroid drugs. CDR3 residues: CASSKRTAGSPLHF. In nucleotides, the CDR3 is TGTGCCAGCAGCAAGCGGACAGCGGGTTCACCCCTCCACTTT.